The 9 T cell receptor beta chains below all came from one sample that was sequenced in a study of OX40 agonist ivuxolimab in advanced cancers. Clones were sequenced by immunoSEQ multiplex PCR, and TCRdb holds only the in-frame ones, with some missing. The sample comprises approximately 90,000 clones, approximately 85% of which are singletons, and 3.5% to 4.5% rests with the top ten. This sample comprised CD4+ or CD8+ T cells sorted from blood, obtained in a trial of the OX40 agonist ivuxolimab. These receptors came from an adult with an advanced solid tumor such as melanoma, head and neck, liver or kidney cancer.

The chain has TRBV19 and TRBJ1-1, with D unclear. V lost 5 bases and J lost 1, with 8 bases in between. The CDR3 runs 13 residues. CDR1 and CDR2 (germline): LNHDA, SQIVND (reference sequence). The CDR3 DNA follows: TGTGCCAGTAGTTCCGACCAGAACACTGAAGCTTTCTTT. Its protein product is CASSSDQNTEAFF.

V and J are TRBV30 and TRBJ2-3; the D gene could be TRBD1 or TRBD2 (5 bases each). V was pared by 3 bases and J by 4 bases, with 14 bases between. Germline V lookup: CDR1 GTSNPN, CDR2 SVGIG (reference sequence). This CDR3 has 14 residues. The CDR3 protein is CAWSPGPRADTQYF. The CDR3 nucleotides are TGTGCCTGGAGCCCGGGACCCCGGGCAGATACGCAGTATTTT.

The chain carries TRBV28 and TRBJ2-3, with 9 bases identical to TRBD1. Unmatched junction bases numbered 9, after V lost 5 bases and J lost 3 bases. Germline CDR1 is MDHEN and CDR2 is SYDVKM. The CDR3 sequence is 16 residues long. CDR3 DNA sequence: TGTGCCAGCAGTCCGGGGACAGGGAGGGGAACAGATACGCAGTATTTT. It encodes CASSPGTGRGTDTQYF. Supplemented by reference TRBV28 and TRBJ2-3, the full variable domain reads DVKVTQSSRYLVKRTGEKVFLECVQDMDHENMFWYRQDPGLGLRLIYFSYDVKMKEKGDIPEGYSVSREKKERFSLILESASTNQTSMYLCASSPGTGRGTDTQYFGPGTRLTVL.

This chain links TRBV7-8 with TRBJ2-7, with 13 bases that match TRBD2. The V gene end was trimmed by 6 bases and the J gene end by 2 bases; junction bases not matched to a gene: 10. CDR1 is SGHVS and CDR2 is FQNEAQ in the germline V gene. This CDR3 is built from 17 residues. The CDR3, as DNA: TGTGCCAGCAGGGGACTAGCGGGATTTCGCCCGGCCTACGAGCAGTACTTC. This sequence encodes CASRGLAGFRPAYEQYF.

J is TRBJ1-5 and V is TRBV19, with TRBD1 matching 9 bases. V trimming: 9 bases; J trimming: 5 bases; junction bases outside the gene matches: 17. The CDR3 is made up of 17 amino acids. Per the germline V gene, CDR1 is LNHDA and CDR2 is SQIVND (reference sequence). This chain's CDR3 is CASTAGPGTGYDQPQHF. For the CDR3, the DNA is TGTGCCAGCACCGCGGGGCCGGGGACAGGGTATGATCAGCCCCAGCATTTT.

The CDR3 DNA reads as TGCGCCAGCAGCTTGGTGACAGGGCTAAACAATGAGCAGTTCTTC. This sequence encodes CASSLVTGLNNEQFF. The genes are TRBV5-1 and TRBJ2-1; TRBD1 aligns across 7 bases. J gave up 5 bases and V 0 bases, and 5 bases lay outside the gene matches. CDR3 length: 15 amino acids. Germline V gives CDR1 SGHRS, CDR2 YFSETQ.

This clone was recorded a few times. The chain carries TRBV14 and TRBJ2-1; 7 positions agree with TRBD2. Germline V gene sequence: CDR1 SGHDN, CDR2 FVKESK. The CDR3 is 15 residues long. The V gene end was trimmed by 3 bases and the J gene end by 4 bases; junction bases not matched to a gene: 6. For the CDR3, the DNA is TGTGCCAGCAGCCAGCTAGCGGACGGATACAATGAGCAGTTCTTC. Protein: CASSQLADGYNEQFF.

The chain combines TRBV21-1 with TRBJ1-2; the table's D call of TRBD1 was not tested on the DNA. TRBV21-1 is marked as a pseudogene. This CDR3 spans 16 amino acids. CDR3: CASSITPWAPVGGYTF. CDR3 DNA: TGTGCCAGCAGCATAACTCCTTGGGCCCCGGTGGGCGGCTACACCTTC.

The J gene is TRBJ2-5, the V gene TRBV27, with no clear D. The V and J ends lost 5 bases and 10 bases respectively, with 8 bases between them. The CDR3 sequence is 10 residues long. From germline, CDR1 is MNHEY and CDR2 SMNVEV (reference sequence). The CDR3 loop reads CASSPASQYF. Here the CDR3 DNA reads TGTGCCAGCAGTCCTGCAAGCCAGTACTTC.